The clone carrying this T cell receptor beta chain showed up just a few times. Its cognate antigen is unknown. TCRdb keeps only in-frame clones here, not all; method: immunoSEQ multiplex PCR. The table shows around 25,000 clones, with 27% occurring only once. V was clipped by 2 bases and J by 0 bases, with 12 bases between them. Germline-derived CDR1 and CDR2 are SGHRS and YFSETQ. CDR3 length: 16 residues. This record belongs to a study of neoadjuvant anti-PD-1 for oral cavity cancer. Findings and limits, study-wide: Higher pretreatment Treg/Th17 ratios tracked higher pretreatment blood clonality.

Time point described: after neoadjuvant nivolumab, at surgical resection. V and J are TRBV5-1 and TRBJ1-3; maybe TRBD1 (5 bases). The clonotype was recovered from a person between 40 and 79 years old with oral cavity squamous cell carcinoma. The input for sequencing was tumor tissue, taken after nivolumab (anti-PD-1) treatment. In DNA form, the CDR3 reads TGCGCCAGCAGCTTCAGCAACGACAGCTCTGGAAACACCATATATTTT. As protein: CASSFSNDSSGNTIYF.